This TCR beta chain stems from a study of blood T cell repertoires in COVID-19. Overall study context: The United States, Italy and Spain were the sources of the acute and convalescent COVID-19 samples.

V shed 6 bases and J 2 bases; nucleotides not matched to a gene: 5. The CDR3 is made up of 15 amino acids. Germline values: CDR1 MNHEY, CDR2 SVGAGI. In terms of age and location, participants ranged from roughly 18 to 89 years and lived in under 30 US areas. Recovery among Cohort 3 donors was established by two negative PCRs, clearance, or symptom resolution. Source study methods: From reference gene primer amplification, estimates of nucleated cell counts were derived. TCRdb's copy holds only in-frame clones and misses some; the assay was immunoSEQ multiplex PCR. Clone size and V and J calls were adopted from that table, with D and trimming inferred from the DNA. The table includes some 250,000 clones, roughly 85% detected once.

This clonotype was obtained from a woman in her 50s who had recovered from COVID-19. This chain connects TRBV6-5 to TRBJ2-7, with 12 bases identical to TRBD2. Sequencing input: PBMCs or T cells enriched from blood (not recorded which). CDR3 residues: CASSQPSGRAYEQYF. CDR3 coding DNA: TGTGCCAGCAGCCAACCTAGCGGGAGGGCCTACGAGCAGTACTTC.